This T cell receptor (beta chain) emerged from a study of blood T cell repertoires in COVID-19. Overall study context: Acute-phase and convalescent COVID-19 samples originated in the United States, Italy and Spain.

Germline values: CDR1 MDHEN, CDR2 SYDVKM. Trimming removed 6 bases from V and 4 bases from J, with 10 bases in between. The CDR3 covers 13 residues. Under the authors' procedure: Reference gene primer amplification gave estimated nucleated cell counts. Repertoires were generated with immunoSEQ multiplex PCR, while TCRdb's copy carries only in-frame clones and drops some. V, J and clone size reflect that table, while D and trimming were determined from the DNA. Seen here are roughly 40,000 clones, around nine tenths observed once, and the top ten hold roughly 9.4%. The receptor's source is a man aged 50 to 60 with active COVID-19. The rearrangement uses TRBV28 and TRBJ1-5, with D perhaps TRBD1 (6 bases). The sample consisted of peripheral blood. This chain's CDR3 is CASSPDRNQPQHF. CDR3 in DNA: TGTGCCAGCAGCCCAGACAGGAATCAGCCCCAGCATTTT.